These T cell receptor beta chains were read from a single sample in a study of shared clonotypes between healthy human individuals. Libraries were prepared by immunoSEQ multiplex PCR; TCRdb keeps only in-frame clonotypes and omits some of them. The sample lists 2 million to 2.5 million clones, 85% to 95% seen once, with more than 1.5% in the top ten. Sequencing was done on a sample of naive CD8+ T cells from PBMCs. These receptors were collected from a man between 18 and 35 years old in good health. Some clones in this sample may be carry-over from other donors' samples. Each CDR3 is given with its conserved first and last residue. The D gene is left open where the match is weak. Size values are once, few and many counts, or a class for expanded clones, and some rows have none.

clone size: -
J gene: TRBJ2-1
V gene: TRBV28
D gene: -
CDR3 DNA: TGTGCCAGCAGTTTTACACCAGGCTCCTACAATGAGCAGTTCTTC
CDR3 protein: CASSFTPGSYNEQFF

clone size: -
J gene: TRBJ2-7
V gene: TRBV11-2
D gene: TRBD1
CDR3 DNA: TGTGCCAGCAGCTTTTTGAGACAGGGGTACGAGCAGTACTTC
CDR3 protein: CASSFLRQGYEQYF

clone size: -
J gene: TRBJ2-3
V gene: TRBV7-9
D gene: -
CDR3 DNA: TGTGCCAGCAGCTCTAGGGAGCTTCGCACAGATACGCAGTATTTT
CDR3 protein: CASSSRELRTDTQYF

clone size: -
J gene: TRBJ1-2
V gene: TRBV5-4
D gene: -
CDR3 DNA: TGTGCCAGCAGCACGACGGCGGGCTACACCTTC
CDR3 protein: CASSTTAGYTF

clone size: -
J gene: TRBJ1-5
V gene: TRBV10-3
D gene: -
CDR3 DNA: TGTGCCACCGCATCCATCGTGGGGGACTATAGCAATCAGCCCCAGCATTTT
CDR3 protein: CATASIVGDYSNQPQHF

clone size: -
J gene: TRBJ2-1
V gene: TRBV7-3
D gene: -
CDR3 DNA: TGTGCCAGCAGCCCGTTTGCGGGACACAATGAGCAGTTCTTC
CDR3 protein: CASSPFAGHNEQFF

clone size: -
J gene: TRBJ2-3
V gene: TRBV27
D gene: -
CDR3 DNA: TGTGCCAGCATGAGCGGTAGCACAGATACGCAGTATTTT
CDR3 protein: CASMSGSTDTQYF

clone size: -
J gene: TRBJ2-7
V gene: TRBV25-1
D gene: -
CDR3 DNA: TGTGCCAGCAGTGAATTTGACAACTCCTACGAGCAGTACTTC
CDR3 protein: CASSEFDNSYEQYF

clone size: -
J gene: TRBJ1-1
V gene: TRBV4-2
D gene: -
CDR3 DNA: TGTGCCAGCAGCCAAGTTGGTACGGGGAACGGAGCTTTCTTT
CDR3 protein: CASSQVGTGNGAFF

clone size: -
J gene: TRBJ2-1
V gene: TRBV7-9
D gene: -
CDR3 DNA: TGTGCCAGCATTCCGGATTCCTACAATGAGCAGTTCTTC
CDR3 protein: CASIPDSYNEQFF

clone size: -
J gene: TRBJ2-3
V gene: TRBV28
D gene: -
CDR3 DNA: TGTGCCAGCAGTTTATCCAGGCGGGGCACAGATACGCAGTATTTT
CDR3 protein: CASSLSRRGTDTQYF

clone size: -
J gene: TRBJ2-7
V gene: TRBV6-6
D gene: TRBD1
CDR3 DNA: TGTGCCAGCAGGGGAGACCGGGACAGAAAACCCTACGAGCAGTACTTC
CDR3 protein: CASRGDRDRKPYEQYF

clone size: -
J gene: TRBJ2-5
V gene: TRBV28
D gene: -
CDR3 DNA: TGTGCCAGCAGTTTCGCCAGCGAAGAGACCCAGTACTTC
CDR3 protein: CASSFASEETQYF

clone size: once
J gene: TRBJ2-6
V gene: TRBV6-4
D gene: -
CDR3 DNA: TGTGCCAGCAGTGACTCGACAGGGGCCAACGTCCTGACTTTC
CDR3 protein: CASSDSTGANVLTF

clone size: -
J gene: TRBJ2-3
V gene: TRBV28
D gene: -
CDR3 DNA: TGTGCCAGCCCCGGTAAGGGTGGAGACACAGATACGCAGTATTTT
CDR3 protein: CASPGKGGDTDTQYF

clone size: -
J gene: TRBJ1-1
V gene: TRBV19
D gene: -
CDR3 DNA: TGTGCCAGTAGTATATTCCCTTATATCCCGTCTACTGAAGCTTTCTTT
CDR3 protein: CASSIFPYIPSTEAFF

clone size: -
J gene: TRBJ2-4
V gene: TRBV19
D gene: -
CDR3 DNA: TGTGCCAGTAGTATGAATTTTAGGGGGGGCGGAAACATTCAGTACTTC
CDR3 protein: CASSMNFRGGGNIQYF

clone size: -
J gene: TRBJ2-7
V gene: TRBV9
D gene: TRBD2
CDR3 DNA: TGTGCCAGCAGCGTAGTTCCTAGCGGGATGAGCGACGAGCAGTACTTC
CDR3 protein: CASSVVPSGMSDEQYF

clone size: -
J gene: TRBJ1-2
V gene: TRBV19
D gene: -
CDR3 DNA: TGTGCCAGTAGTACCCCGTCGGGGGGAGGTGGCTACACCTTC
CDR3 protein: CASSTPSGGGGYTF

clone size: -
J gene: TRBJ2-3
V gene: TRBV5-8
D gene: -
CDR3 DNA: TGTGCCAGCAGCTTGGGCGTTCGGAGCACAGATACGCAGTATTTT
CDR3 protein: CASSLGVRSTDTQYF

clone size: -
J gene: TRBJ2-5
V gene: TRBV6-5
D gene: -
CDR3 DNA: TGTGCCAGCAGCACAGGGTCACGCGAGACCCAGTACTTC
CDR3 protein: CASSTGSRETQYF

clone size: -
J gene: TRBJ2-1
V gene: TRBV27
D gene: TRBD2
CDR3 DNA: TGTGCCAGCAGTCTAGCGGGAGGGGTTGAGCAGTTCTTC
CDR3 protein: CASSLAGGVEQFF

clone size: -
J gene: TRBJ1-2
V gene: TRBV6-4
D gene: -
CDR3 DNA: TGTGCCAGCAGCCCCGCGGGACATCCTAACTATGGCTACACCTTC
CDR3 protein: CASSPAGHPNYGYTF

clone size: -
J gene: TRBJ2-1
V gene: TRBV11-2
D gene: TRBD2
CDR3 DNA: TGTGCCAGCAGCTTAATGCTAGCGGGAGTACCCAATGAGCAGTTCTTC
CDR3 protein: CASSLMLAGVPNEQFF

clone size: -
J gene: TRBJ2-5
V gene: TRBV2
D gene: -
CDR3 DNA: TGTGCCAGCAGTGAAGGGGGCGAGACCCAGTACTTC
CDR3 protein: CASSEGGETQYF

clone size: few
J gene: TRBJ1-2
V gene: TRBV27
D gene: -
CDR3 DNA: TGTGCCAGCAGTAACAGGGCCCCTGGTGGCTACACCTTC
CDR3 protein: CASSNRAPGGYTF

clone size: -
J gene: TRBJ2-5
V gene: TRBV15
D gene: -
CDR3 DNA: TGTGCCACCAGCAGAGATGCATGGGAGGCCCAAGAGACCCAGTACTTC
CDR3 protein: CATSRDAWEAQETQYF

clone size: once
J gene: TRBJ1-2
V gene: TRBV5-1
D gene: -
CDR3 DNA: TGCGCCAGCAGCTTGCGGGACCTGTCTAACTATGGCTACACCTTC
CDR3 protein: CASSLRDLSNYGYTF

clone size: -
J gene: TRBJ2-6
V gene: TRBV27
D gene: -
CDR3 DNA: TGTGCCAGCAGTCTAACCCCAGGTCTTGAGGGGCCTGGGGCCAACGTCCTGACTTTC
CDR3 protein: CASSLTPGLEGPGANVLTF

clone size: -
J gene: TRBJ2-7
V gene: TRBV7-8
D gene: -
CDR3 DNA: TGTGCCAGCAGCTTAGCGCGGACCTACGAGCAGTACTTC
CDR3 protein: CASSLARTYEQYF

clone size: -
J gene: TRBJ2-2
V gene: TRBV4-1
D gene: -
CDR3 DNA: TGCGCCAGCGGCCCTATTTACGGGGAGCTGTTTTTT
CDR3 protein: CASGPIYGELFF

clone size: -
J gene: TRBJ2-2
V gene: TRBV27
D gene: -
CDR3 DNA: TGTGCCAGCAGTTATGGCAGATCGAACACCGGGGAGCTGTTTTTT
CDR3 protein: CASSYGRSNTGELFF

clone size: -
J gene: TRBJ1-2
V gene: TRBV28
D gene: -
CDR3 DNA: TGTGCCAGCAGTGCCTTGGGGAGTAACTATGGCTACACCTTC
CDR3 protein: CASSALGSNYGYTF

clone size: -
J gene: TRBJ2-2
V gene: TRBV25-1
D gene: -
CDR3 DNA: TGTGCCAGCAGTGAGGGACCCATTACCGGGGAGCTGTTTTTT
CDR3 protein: CASSEGPITGELFF

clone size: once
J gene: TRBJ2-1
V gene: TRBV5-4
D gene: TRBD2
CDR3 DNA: TGTGCCAGCAGCTTGGCCAACTATGGCGGGAGCTTCTACAATGAGCAGTTCTTC
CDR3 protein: CASSLANYGGSFYNEQFF

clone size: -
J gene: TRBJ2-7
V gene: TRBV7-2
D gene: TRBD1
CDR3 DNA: TGTGCCAGCGGGGACAGGGCTAACGAGCAGTACTTC
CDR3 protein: CASGDRANEQYF

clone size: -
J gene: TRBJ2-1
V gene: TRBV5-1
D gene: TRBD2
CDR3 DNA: TGCGCCAGCGGGGGACTAGCGGGGTACAATGAGCAGTTCTTC
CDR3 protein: CASGGLAGYNEQFF

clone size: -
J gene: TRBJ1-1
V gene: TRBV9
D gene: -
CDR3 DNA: TGTGCCAGCAGCGTAGGGTTAAGAACGGGGGGGACTGAAGCTTTCTTT
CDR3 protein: CASSVGLRTGGTEAFF

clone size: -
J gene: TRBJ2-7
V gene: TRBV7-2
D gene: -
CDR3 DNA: TGTGCCAGCAGCTTCGGGAGTCCTAACGAGCAGTACTTC
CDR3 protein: CASSFGSPNEQYF

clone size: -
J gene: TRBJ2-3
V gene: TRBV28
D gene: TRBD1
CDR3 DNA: TGTGCCAGCAGCCGTCCCACTTACAGGGGTGGCACAGATACGCAGTATTTT
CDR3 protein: CASSRPTYRGGTDTQYF

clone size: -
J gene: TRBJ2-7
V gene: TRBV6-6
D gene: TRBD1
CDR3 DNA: TGTGCCAGCAGTCAGGGGACAGCGAATTCCTACGAGCAGTACTTC
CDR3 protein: CASSQGTANSYEQYF

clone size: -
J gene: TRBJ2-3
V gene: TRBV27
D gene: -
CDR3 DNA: TGTGCCAGCAACGACCAAGAGGGATCAGATACGCAGTATTTT
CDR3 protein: CASNDQEGSDTQYF

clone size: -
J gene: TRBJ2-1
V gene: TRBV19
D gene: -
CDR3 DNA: TGTGCCAGTAGTGTCGCGTACAATGAGCAGTTCTTC
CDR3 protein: CASSVAYNEQFF

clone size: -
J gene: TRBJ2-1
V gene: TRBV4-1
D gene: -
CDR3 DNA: TGCGCCAGCAGCCCAGCCGCTCAGGGGTCCTACAATGAGCAGTTCTTC
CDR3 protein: CASSPAAQGSYNEQFF

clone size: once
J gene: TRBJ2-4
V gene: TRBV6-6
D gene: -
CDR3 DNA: TGTGCCACCAGGGGCCCTCGGAAGGTTCAGTACTTC
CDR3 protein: CATRGPRKVQYF

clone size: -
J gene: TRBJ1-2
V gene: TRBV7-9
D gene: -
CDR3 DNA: TGTGCCAGCAGCCTTTCCGGAGGAGGCCCTAACTATGGCTACACCTTC
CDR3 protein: CASSLSGGGPNYGYTF

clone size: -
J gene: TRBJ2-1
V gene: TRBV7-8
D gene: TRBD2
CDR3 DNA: TGTGCCAGCAGCTGGGAGACTAGCGGGAGGGCAATAAACAATGAGCAGTTCTTC
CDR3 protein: CASSWETSGRAINNEQFF

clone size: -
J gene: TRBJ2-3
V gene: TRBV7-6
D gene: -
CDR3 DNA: TGTGCCAGCAGCGCCGACAGGTTAAAGTCGGAGGGCCCCAGCACAGATACGCAGTATTTT
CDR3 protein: CASSADRLKSEGPSTDTQYF

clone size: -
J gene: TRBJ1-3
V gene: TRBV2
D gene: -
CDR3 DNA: TGTGCCAGCAGTGAAGGCCGTGGAAACACCATATATTTT
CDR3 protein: CASSEGRGNTIYF

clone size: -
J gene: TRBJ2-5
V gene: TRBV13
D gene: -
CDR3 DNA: TGTGCCAGCAGCTTCCGGAACGGAGGGAGGGAGACCCAGTACTTC
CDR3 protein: CASSFRNGGRETQYF

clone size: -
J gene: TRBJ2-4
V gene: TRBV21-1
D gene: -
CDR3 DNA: TGTGCCAGCAGCCGTCCCTGCCGAACTAGCGGGGTAGCCAAAAACATTCAGTACTTC
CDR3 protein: CASSRPCRTSGVAKNIQYF

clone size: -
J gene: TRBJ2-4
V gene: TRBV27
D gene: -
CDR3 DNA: TGTGCCAGCAGGTGCCAGCCACGGAGGCCCAAAAACATTCAGTACTTC
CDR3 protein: CASRCQPRRPKNIQYF